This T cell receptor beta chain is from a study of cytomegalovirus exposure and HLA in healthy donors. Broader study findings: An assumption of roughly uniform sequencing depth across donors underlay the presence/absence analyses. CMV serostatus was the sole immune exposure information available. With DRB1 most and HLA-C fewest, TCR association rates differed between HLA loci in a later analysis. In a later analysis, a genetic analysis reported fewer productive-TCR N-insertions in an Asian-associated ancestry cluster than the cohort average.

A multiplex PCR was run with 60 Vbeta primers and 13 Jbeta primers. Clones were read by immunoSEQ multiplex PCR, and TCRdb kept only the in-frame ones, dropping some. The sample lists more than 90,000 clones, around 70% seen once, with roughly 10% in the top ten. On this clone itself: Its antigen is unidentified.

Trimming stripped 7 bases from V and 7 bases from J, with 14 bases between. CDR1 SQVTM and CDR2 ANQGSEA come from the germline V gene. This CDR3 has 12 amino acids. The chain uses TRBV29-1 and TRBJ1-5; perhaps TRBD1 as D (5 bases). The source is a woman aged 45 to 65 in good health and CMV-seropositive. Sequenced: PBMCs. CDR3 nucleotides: TGCAGCGCCCTCAACTGGGGCCAGCCCCAGCATTTT. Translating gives CSALNWGQPQHF.